The 19 T cell receptor beta chains reported below all come from one sample, sequenced in a study of post-analysis software for immune sequencing data. Whole-study findings and limits: Relative to controls, patients had about 5 TRBV segments at higher frequency, with TRBV5-6, TRBV5-1 and TRBV20-1 among these.

Their recognized antigens are unknown. Carried by the TCR beta cDNA libraries were unique molecular identifiers. TCRdb reprocessed the PCR reads with MiXCR, giving one entry per CDR3 protein. The sample yields 650,000 to 850,000 distinct CDR3 sequences, around 42% seen once. Material: blood. The origin of the receptors is a girl under 18 with multiple sclerosis.

This chain uses TRBV6-5 with TRBJ2-1; no definite D call. The germline V gene has CDR1 MNHEY and CDR2 SVGAGI. Trimming took off 8 bases at V and 0 bases at J, with 11 bases between the two ends. This CDR3 has 14 amino acids. The CDR3 bases are TGTGCCAGCGGTCGGGTGTTCTCCTACAATGAGCAGTTCTTC. This gives the protein CASGRVFSYNEQFF.

A note on this clonotype: A read error may explain this, as a much larger clone is one base away. This sequence joins TRBV10-1 and TRBJ2-1, with no clear D. Looked up from germline, CDR1 is WNHNN and CDR2 is SYGVQD (reference sequence). CDR3 size: 14 residues. V lost 2 bases and J 9 bases, leaving 14 bases between the germline ends. The CDR3 sequence: CASSETAPPSEQFF. The DNA of the CDR3 is TGCGCCAGCAGTGAGACTGCCCCCCCGAGTGAGCAGTTCTTC.

The V and J genes are TRBV27 and TRBJ1-1; tentative D call: TRBD1 (6 bases). The ends were cut back, 7 bases at V and 5 bases at J, with 17 bases in the middle. Per the germline V gene, CDR1 is MNHEY and CDR2 is SMNVEV (reference sequence). This CDR3 is 14 amino acids long. The CDR3 bases are TGTGCCAGCACACCCGGGACAATTGGGACTGAAGCTTTCTTT. Protein: CASTPGTIGTEAFF.

This chain connects TRBV12-3 or TRBV12-4 to TRBJ2-1; D remains unclear. This CDR3 spans 15 amino acids. Trimming pared 7 bases from V and 0 bases from J, leaving 13 bases between. In DNA, the CDR3 is TGTGCCAGCAAAGCCCCGGCCGGCTCCTACAATGAGCAGTTCTTC. Protein product: CASKAPAGSYNEQFF.

The chain recombines TRBV10-3 with TRBJ2-3; a possible D gene is TRBD1 (6 bases). Looked up from germline, CDR1 is ENHRY and CDR2 is SYGVKD. This CDR3 contains 16 residues. V was cut by 8 bases and J by 2 bases, with 20 bases left in between. In DNA, the CDR3 is TGTGCCATCGCCGCTCCGATCCAGGGGCCCACAGATACGCAGTATTTT. This gives the protein CAIAAPIQGPTDTQYF.

This chain uses TRBV20-1 with TRBJ2-5; 7 nucleotides align to TRBD1. TRBJ2-7 matches the DNA end more closely, so the J call is doubtful. The CDR3 consists of 12 residues. The V gene's germline CDR1 is DFQATT and CDR2 SNEGSKA (reference sequence). The CDR3 bases are TGCAGTGCTAGAGATAAGGGGGCCGAGCAGTACTTC. This gives the protein CSARDKGAEQYF.

This clonotype was recorded only once. J is TRBJ1-1 and V is TRBV29-1, with TRBD1 identical over 9 bases. The CDR3 is 11 residues long. J was trimmed by 10 bases and V by 5 bases; bases with no gene match: 5. The V gene's germline CDR1 is SQVTM and CDR2 ANQGSEA. This chain's CDR3 is CSVFEGQGAFF. CDR3 bases: TGCAGCGTTTTTGAGGGACAGGGAGCTTTCTTT.

This CDR3 reads CSGDFRPYNEQFF. The DNA for the CDR3 is TGCAGTGGGGACTTTCGGCCCTACAATGAGCAGTTCTTC. The V call is TRBV20-1, the J call TRBJ2-1, with TRBD2 as a possible D gene (6 bases). V lost 7 bases, J lost 2 bases, and 12 bases lay in between. CDR1 DFQATT and CDR2 SNEGSKA come from the germline V gene (reference sequence). This CDR3 is built from 13 residues.

The V and J genes are TRBV6-1 and TRBJ2-1, with D unclear. Looked up from germline, CDR1 is MNHNS and CDR2 is SASEGT. This CDR3 contains 10 residues. V lost 10 bases to trimming and J lost 7 bases, with 8 bases between them. The CDR3: CATRRNEQFF. DNA of the CDR3: TGTGCCACCCGCCGAAATGAGCAGTTCTTC.

The CDR3 sequence is CASSLYGTDNNEQFF. The CDR3 region has the DNA TGTGCCAGCAGCTTATATGGGACGGATAACAATGAGCAGTTCTTC. The chain employs TRBV7-3 and TRBJ2-1; tentatively, D is TRBD1 or TRBD2 (5 bases each). The CDR3 extends over 15 amino acids. Looked up from germline, CDR1 is SGHTA and CDR2 is FQGTGA. Trimming shortened V by 2 bases and J by 5 bases, and 13 bases separated the two germline ends.

A single count supports this clonotype. V gene TRBV2 combines with J gene TRBJ2-1; D not resolved. The germline gives CDR1 SNHLY, CDR2 FYNNEI. Trimming left V 4 bases short and J 7 bases short, with 17 bases between. The length of the CDR3 is 15 residues. The CDR3 nucleotides read TGTGCCAGCAGTGGGGTCCCAACATATACAAATGAGCAGTTCTTC. This encodes CASSGVPTYTNEQFF.

The genes are TRBV12-3 or TRBV12-4 and TRBJ2-5; weak D call: TRBD2 (6 bases). The CDR3 has 14 amino acids. The germline V and J ends were trimmed by 7 bases and 5 bases, with 17 bases remaining between them. The CDR3, as DNA: TGTGCCAGCACACTTCTAGCGTGGGGGGAGACCCAGTACTTC. Protein: CASTLLAWGETQYF.

V is TRBV3-1 and J is TRBJ2-7; D is possibly TRBD2 (5 bases). The CDR3 runs to 16 residues. Germline CDR1 and CDR2: LGHDT and YNNKEL (reference sequence). Trimming removed 0 bases at V and 5 bases at J, with 17 bases between. CDR3 sequence: CASSQDRTVNLDEQYF. The DNA of the CDR3 is TGTGCCAGCAGCCAAGATCGGACTGTGAACCTAGACGAGCAGTACTTC.

The CDR3 loop is CSARTSGSVRLEQFF. CDR3 DNA: TGCAGTGCTCGGACTAGCGGGAGTGTTCGTCTTGAGCAGTTCTTC. The chain employs TRBV20-1 and TRBJ2-1; the match to TRBD2 covers 13 bases. Unmatched junction bases numbered 10, after V lost 5 bases and J lost 9 bases. The germline CDR1 and CDR2 sequences are DFQATT and SNEGSKA (reference sequence). The CDR3 totals 15 residues.

This chain joins TRBV7-3 and TRBJ2-3; D is possibly TRBD1 or TRBD2 (6 bases each). This CDR3 region has 16 residues. With 1 base removed from V and 0 bases from J, the gap between germline ends came to 11 bases. Germline V gene sequence: CDR1 SGHTA, CDR2 FQGTGA. The CDR3: CASSLKAGQSTDTQYF. CDR3 sequence (DNA): TGTGCCAGCAGCTTAAAGGCGGGACAAAGCACAGATACGCAGTATTTT. The full variable domain, with the rest looked up from reference TRBV7-3 and TRBJ2-3, is GAGVSQTPSNKVTEKGKYVELRCDPISGHTALYWYRQSLGQGPEFLIYFQGTGAADDSGLPNDRFFAVRPEGSVSTLKIQRTERGDSAVYLCASSLKAGQSTDTQYFGPGTRLTVL.

The chain carries TRBV6-5 and TRBJ1-1, with TRBD1 as a possible D gene (5 bases). The V end lost 0 bases, the J end lost 8 bases, and 16 bases lay between the germline ends. Per the germline V gene, CDR1 is MNHEY and CDR2 is SVGAGI. This CDR3 contains 15 residues. The CDR3 sequence is CASSYSSASGREAFF. For the CDR3, the DNA is TGTGCCAGCAGTTACTCTTCGGCGTCAGGGAGGGAAGCTTTCTTT.

The chain links TRBV20-1 to TRBJ1-2; no definite D call. Trimming cost V 0 bases and J 5 bases, with 13 bases left between them. The V gene's germline CDR1 is DFQATT and CDR2 SNEGSKA (reference sequence). The CDR3 sequence is 14 residues long. The CDR3 sequence: CSARDAERTYGYTF. The CDR3 coding sequence is TGCAGTGCTAGAGATGCTGAGAGGACTTATGGCTACACCTTC.

V is TRBV5-1 and J is TRBJ2-3; 9 bases match TRBD2. The CDR3 extends over 16 amino acids. Germline CDR1 SGHRS, CDR2 YFSETQ. With V trimmed by 0 bases and J by 4 bases, 6 bases remained unmatched. This CDR3 is CASSLVASGTADTQYF. The DNA for the CDR3 is TGCGCCAGCAGCTTGGTGGCTAGCGGGACGGCAGATACGCAGTATTTT.

This chain uses TRBV20-1 with TRBJ2-7; TRBD2 aligns across 10 bases. The trim removed 7 bases at V and 1 base at J, leaving 4 bases unmatched. Germline V gene lookup returns CDR1 DFQATT and CDR2 SNEGSKA (reference sequence). CDR3 length: 13 amino acids. In DNA form, the CDR3 reads TGCAGTGTTAGCGGGAGGCCTTCCTACGAGCAGTACTTC. Amino acids: CSVSGRPSYEQYF.